The 21 T cell receptor beta chains in this list originate from one sample, sequenced in a study of T cells in Graves' hyperthyroidism and ophthalmopathy. TCR beta CDR3 sequences were amplified from RNA transcripts. An initial round of RT-PCR targeting the TCR CDR3 relied on the HTBI primer set. Using its own MiXCR run on the multiplex PCR reads, TCRdb lists one record per CDR3 protein. The table shows approximately 570,000 distinct CDR3 sequences, with just under 20% occurring only once. The sequencing input was blood. These receptors were taken from a middle-aged man with Graves' ophthalmopathy.

The rearrangement uses TRBV6-2 or TRBV6-3 and TRBJ2-1, with 15 bases identical to TRBD2. CDR1 and CDR2 (germline): MNHEY, SVGEGT. The CDR3 runs to 16 residues. The trim removed 7 bases at V and 2 bases at J, leaving 3 bases unmatched. In DNA form, the CDR3 reads TGTGCCAGCAAGGGGACTAGCGGGGGGCCCTACAATGAGCAGTTCTTC. Amino acids: CASKGTSGGPYNEQFF.

This clonotype occurred a few times. The gene calls are TRBV7-9 and TRBJ1-6, with 8 bases that match TRBD1. The V gene's germline CDR1 is SEHNR and CDR2 FQNEAQ (reference sequence). V was pared by 0 bases and J by 7 bases, with 5 bases of the junction left unmatched. The CDR3 has 16 amino acids. CDR3 sequence reads: CASSLAGTGRNSPLHF. The CDR3 DNA sequence: TGTGCCAGCAGCTTAGCTGGGACAGGACGGAATTCACCCCTCCACTTT.

With regard to this clonotype: A much larger clone lies a single base off, so this may be a read error. The rearrangement joins TRBV6-1 to TRBJ2-7, with D unresolved. The DNA end favors TRBJ2-1, so the J call may be wrong. Germline CDR1 and CDR2: MNHNS and SASEGT. There are 12 residues in the CDR3. The CDR3 region has the DNA TGTGCCTCATCGGCTGGACCCTACGAGCAGTTCTTC. Protein: CASSAGPYEQFF.

This clonotype was observed a few times. The rearrangement uses TRBV6-5 and TRBJ2-5, with 15 bases that match TRBD2. The V and J ends lost 2 bases and 3 bases, in that order; junction bases with no gene match: 7. The CDR3 is 18 residues long. Germline-derived CDR1 and CDR2 are MNHEY and SVGAGI. CDR3 in amino acids: CASSYRGTSGRTEETQYF. The CDR3, as DNA: TGTGCCAGCAGTTACCGAGGGACTAGCGGGAGGACAGAAGAGACCCAGTACTTC.

This chain links TRBV7-3 with TRBJ1-1, with D unclear. V dropped 4 bases and J dropped 1 base, with 7 bases sitting between them. The CDR3 totals 13 residues. The germline CDR1 and CDR2 sequences are SGHTA and FQGTGA. The CDR3: CASSSMGNTEAFF. CDR3 sequence (DNA): TGTGCCAGCAGCTCCATGGGGAACACTGAAGCTTTCTTT.

This clonotype was counted many times. V usage is TRBV9 and J usage is TRBJ1-2; 9 bases line up with TRBD1. The junction had 4 bases not matched to a gene; V was cut back by 4 bases and J by 0 bases. CDR3 length: 15 amino acids. CDR1 SGDLS and CDR2 YYNGEE come from the germline V gene. The CDR3 sequence is CASSQGTGTNYGYTF. Here the CDR3 DNA reads TGTGCCAGCAGCCAAGGGACAGGGACTAACTATGGCTACACCTTC.

This rearrangement joins TRBV9 to TRBJ2-3; the D gene could be TRBD1 or TRBD2 (5 bases each). Germline loops: CDR1 SGDLS, CDR2 YYNGEE. Trimming removed 0 bases at V and 5 bases at J, with 13 bases between. This CDR3 has 15 amino acids. CDR3 amino acids: CASSVAGTPKDTQYF. The CDR3 region has the DNA TGTGCCAGCAGCGTAGCTGGGACCCCGAAAGATACGCAGTATTTT.

The chain employs TRBV6-2 or TRBV6-3 and TRBJ2-1, with D possibly matching TRBD1 (6 bases). This CDR3 spans 14 amino acids. V was trimmed by 0 bases and J by 10 bases, leaving 13 bases between them. Germline CDR1 reads MNHEY; CDR2 reads SVGEGT. The CDR3 loop is CASSYSPDRKEQFF. Written as DNA, the CDR3 is TGTGCCAGCAGTTACTCCCCGGACAGAAAAGAGCAGTTCTTC.

A few counts support this clonotype. CDR3 sequence (DNA): TGTGCCAGCGGATACCCCCCTACCGGGACTAGCGGGGCCGAGCAGTACTTC. It is translated as CASGYPPTGTSGAEQYF. J is TRBJ2-7 and V is TRBV11-2; TRBD2 matches 13 bases. This CDR3 has 17 residues. V shed 8 bases, J shed 6 bases, and the junction held 16 bases outside the gene matches. Germline CDR1 and CDR2: SGHAT and FQNNGV. The full variable domain, completed using reference TRBV11-2 and TRBJ2-7, is EAGVAQSPRYKIIEKRQSVAFWCNPISGHATLYWYQQILGQGPKLLIQFQNNGVVDDSQLPKDRFSAERLKGVDSTLKIQPAKLEDSAVYLCASGYPPTGTSGAEQYFGPGTRLTVT.

A remark on this clonotype: A much larger clone is a single base away; this may be a read error. The chain has TRBV6-1 and TRBJ2-3; D may correspond to TRBD1 or TRBD2 (5 bases each). The V gene lost 6 bases and the J gene lost 4 bases, with 23 bases spanning the gap. CDR1 and CDR2 (germline): MNHNS, SASEGT. The length of the CDR3 is 17 residues. As DNA, the CDR3 is TGTGCCAGCAGCCCTAACATGAGGGGCCCCCTAGCAGATACGCAGTATTTT. It specifies CASSPNMRGPLADTQYF.

This clonotype was seen at least ten times. The chain is built from TRBV28 and TRBJ2-1; 10 bases are a match to TRBD2. The CDR3 is 14 residues long. Losses at the gene ends were 7 bases for V and 6 bases for J; bases not matched to a gene: 6. The V gene's germline CDR1 is MDHEN and CDR2 SYDVKM. The CDR3 loop reads CASNEAGGGNEQFF. The CDR3 DNA is TGTGCCAGCAATGAAGCGGGAGGGGGCAATGAGCAGTTCTTC.

This clonotype occurred many times. The CDR3 DNA follows: TGTGCCAGCAGTTTTACCGGGAGGAGGACAGATACGCAGTATTTT. Protein sequence: CASSFTGRRTDTQYF. This chain connects TRBV28 to TRBJ2-3, with TRBD2 identical over 7 bases. The CDR3 consists of 15 residues. After removal of 3 bases from V and 3 bases from J, the junction contained 6 bases not matched to a gene. Germline CDR1 is MDHEN and CDR2 is SYDVKM. The variable domain in full, completed from reference TRBV28 and TRBJ2-3, reads DVKVTQSSRYLVKRTGEKVFLECVQDMDHENMFWYRQDPGLGLRLIYFSYDVKMKEKGDIPEGYSVSREKKERFSLILESASTNQTSMYLCASSFTGRRTDTQYFGPGTRLTVL.

This chain joins TRBV9 and TRBJ2-1, with 7 nucleotides matching TRBD2. The CDR3 is 16 residues long. The junction had 8 bases not matched to a gene; V was cut back by 4 bases and J by 1 base. From germline, CDR1 is SGDLS and CDR2 YYNGEE. CDR3 amino acids: CASSFSGAFSYNEQFF. The CDR3 DNA reads TGTGCCAGCAGCTTCAGCGGGGCCTTTTCCTACAATGAGCAGTTCTTC.

The chain is built from TRBV30 and TRBJ2-5, with D possibly being TRBD1 (5 bases). This CDR3 has 16 residues. The germline gives CDR1 GTSNPN, CDR2 SVGIG (reference sequence). Trimming shortened V by 6 bases and J by 0 bases, and 20 bases separated the two germline ends. CDR3 region: CACTLWGDPYQETQYF. The CDR3 DNA follows: TGTGCCTGCACCCTATGGGGCGACCCGTACCAAGAGACCCAGTACTTC.

This clonotype was counted ten times or more. The rearrangement joins TRBV7-2 to TRBJ2-3; TRBD2 agrees at 10 bases. CDR1 and CDR2 (germline): SGHTA, FQGNSA. The trim removed 2 bases at V and 1 base at J, leaving 3 bases unmatched. This CDR3 is 16 amino acids long. DNA for the CDR3: TGTGCCAGCAGCTTAAGGAGCGGGAGGGGCACAGATACGCAGTATTTT. As protein: CASSLRSGRGTDTQYF.

Ten or more counts support this clonotype. The genes are TRBV3-1 and TRBJ2-3, with D possibly being TRBD2 (5 bases). The CDR3 runs to 16 residues. The V end was cut by 4 bases, the J end by 3 bases, with 17 bases between. The germline CDR1 and CDR2 sequences are LGHDT and YNNKEL (reference sequence). This CDR3 is CASSPEMQRGTDTQYF. The CDR3 DNA reads as TGTGCCAGCAGCCCAGAGATGCAGAGAGGGACAGATACGCAGTATTTT.

In its sample, this clonotype was seen a few times. The gene calls are TRBV12-3 or TRBV12-4 and TRBJ2-7; TRBD1 matches 10 bases. Losses at the gene ends were 8 bases for V and 2 bases for J; bases not matched to a gene: 9. CDR3 size: 15 residues. The chain's CDR3 is CASALGDRGPYEQYF. The DNA for the CDR3 is TGTGCCAGCGCTTTAGGGGACAGGGGTCCCTACGAGCAGTACTTC.

A word on this clonotype: This could be a read error, since a much larger clone is one nucleotide away. The rearrangement joins TRBV30 to TRBJ2-5; the D is unclear. This CDR3 comprises 14 residues. Germline CDR1 and CDR2: GTSNPN and SVGIG (reference sequence). Here the CDR3 reads CAWGVEKNQETQYF. The CDR3 DNA sequence: TGTGCCTGGGGTGTAGAAAAGAACCAAGAGACCCAGTACTTC.

This clonotype turned up a few times. V usage is TRBV29-1 and J usage is TRBJ2-7; 8 bases are shared with TRBD1. The length of the CDR3 is 14 residues. Germline loops: CDR1 SQVTM, CDR2 ANQGSEA. V lost 4 bases to trimming and J lost 6 bases; unmatched junction nucleotides: 11. CDR3 in amino acids: CSVGVGTGRGEQYF. CDR3 DNA: TGCAGCGTTGGGGTCGGGACAGGCAGGGGCGAGCAGTACTTC.

This clonotype was observed at least ten times. The V gene is TRBV6-1, the J gene TRBJ2-3, with TRBD2 identical over 12 bases. This CDR3 contains 18 residues. CDR1 is MNHNS, CDR2 SASEGT, per germline. Trimming took 5 bases from V and 2 from J; bases not matched to a gene: 11. The CDR3 coding sequence is TGTGCCAGCAGTCTAGCGGGAGGGCCAGAGGGCGCCACAGATACGCAGTATTTT. Translated, it gives CASSLAGGPEGATDTQYF.

In regard to this clonotype: Mismatch with germline at one junction end may stem from a read error. The CDR3 region has the DNA TGTGCCAGCGGAACTAGCGGGGGCCTCACAGATATGCAGTATTTT. Protein: CASGTSGGLTDMQYF. The chain recombines TRBV7-9 with TRBJ2-3, with 11 nucleotides matching TRBD2. Per the germline V gene, CDR1 is SEHNR and CDR2 is FQNEAQ (reference sequence). The CDR3 is made up of 15 amino acids.